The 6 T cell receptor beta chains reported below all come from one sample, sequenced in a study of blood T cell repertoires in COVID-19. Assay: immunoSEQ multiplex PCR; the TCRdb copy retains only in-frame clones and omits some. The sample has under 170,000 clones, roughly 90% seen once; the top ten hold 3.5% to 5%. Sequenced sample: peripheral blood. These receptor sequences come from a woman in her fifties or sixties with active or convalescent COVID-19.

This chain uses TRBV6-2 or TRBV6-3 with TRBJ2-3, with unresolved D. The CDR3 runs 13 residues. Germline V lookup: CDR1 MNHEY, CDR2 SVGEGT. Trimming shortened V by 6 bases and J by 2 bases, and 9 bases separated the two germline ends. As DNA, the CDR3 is TGTGCCAGCAGCCCCGTTCTCACAGATACGCAGTATTTT. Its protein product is CASSPVLTDTQYF.

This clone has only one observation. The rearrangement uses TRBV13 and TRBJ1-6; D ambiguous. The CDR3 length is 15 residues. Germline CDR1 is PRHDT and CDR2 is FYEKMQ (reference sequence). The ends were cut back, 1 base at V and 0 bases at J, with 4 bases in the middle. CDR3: CASSLASSYNSPLHF. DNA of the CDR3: TGTGCCAGCAGCTTAGCCAGCTCCTATAATTCACCCCTCCACTTT.

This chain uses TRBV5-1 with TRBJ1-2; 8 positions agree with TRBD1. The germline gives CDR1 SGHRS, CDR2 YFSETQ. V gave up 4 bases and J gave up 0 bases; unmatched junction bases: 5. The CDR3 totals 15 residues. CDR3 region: CASSPDRVANYGYTF. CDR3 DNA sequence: TGCGCCAGCAGCCCGGACAGGGTGGCTAACTATGGCTACACCTTC.

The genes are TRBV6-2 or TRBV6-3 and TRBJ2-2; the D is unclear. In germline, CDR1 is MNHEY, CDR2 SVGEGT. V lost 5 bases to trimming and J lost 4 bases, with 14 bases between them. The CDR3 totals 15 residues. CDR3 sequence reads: CASSLRRVSTGELFF. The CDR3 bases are TGTGCCAGCAGTCTACGACGGGTATCCACCGGGGAGCTGTTTTTT.

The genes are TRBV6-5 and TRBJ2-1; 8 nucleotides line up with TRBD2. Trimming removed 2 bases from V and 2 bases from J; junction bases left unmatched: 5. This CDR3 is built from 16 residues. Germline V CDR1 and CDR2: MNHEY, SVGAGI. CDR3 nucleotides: TGTGCCAGCAGTTACGAAGCGGGGGCCCCCTACAATGAGCAGTTCTTC. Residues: CASSYEAGAPYNEQFF.

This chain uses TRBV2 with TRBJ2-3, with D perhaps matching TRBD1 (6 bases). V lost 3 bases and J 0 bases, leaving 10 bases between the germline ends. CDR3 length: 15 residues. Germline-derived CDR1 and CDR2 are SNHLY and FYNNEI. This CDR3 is CASSDWGPSTDTQYF. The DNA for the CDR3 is TGTGCCAGCAGTGATTGGGGGCCAAGCACAGATACGCAGTATTTT.